These 30 T cell receptor beta chains share one sample of origin, sequenced in a study of cytomegalovirus exposure and HLA in healthy donors (dated by TCRdb to 2017 to 2019). Library method: the immunoSEQ multiplex PCR assay. The multiplex PCR relied on a mix of 60 forward primers for TCR Vbeta segments and 13 reverse primers for TCR Jbeta segments. TCRdb took this table from immuneACCESS and kept in-frame rearrangements with V and J called. Such tables lack part of the clones; where checked against another copy, unresolved V genes explain under half of the gap, and the rest is unexplained. In this sample's table one finds 65,000 to 85,000 clones. Less than 2% of the sample is in the top ten clones. Material: PBMCs. The receptors shown here come from a woman aged 25 to 39 in good health and CMV-seronegative.

The rearrangement joins TRBV18 to TRBJ1-1; 8 bases are a match to TRBD1. V was pared by 5 bases and J by 1 base, with 6 bases of the junction left unmatched. The CDR3 covers 15 residues. Germline V CDR1 and CDR2: KGHSH, LQKENI. The CDR3 region is CASSGTGTGNTEAFF. The DNA for the CDR3 is TGTGCCAGCTCAGGCACCGGGACAGGGAACACTGAAGCTTTCTTT.

This sequence joins TRBV29-1 and TRBJ1-5; no firm D call. The CDR3 is 12 residues long. Deletions cut 4 bases from V and 3 bases from J, with 7 bases between. CDR1 is SQVTM, CDR2 ANQGSEA, per germline. CDR3 in DNA: TGCAGCGTTGGAGGCGCCAATCAGCCCCAGCATTTT. Encoded protein: CSVGGANQPQHF. Full variable domain (remainder filled in from reference TRBV29-1 and TRBJ1-5): SAVISQKPSRDICQRGTSLTIQCQVDSQVTMMFWYRQQPGQSLTLIATANQGSEATYESGFVIDKFPISRPNLTFSTLTVSNMSPEDSSIYLCSVGGANQPQHFGDGTRLSIL.

The chain joins TRBV10-2 to TRBJ2-7; possibly TRBD2 for D (5 bases). This CDR3 is 14 amino acids long. V lost 4 bases and J lost 4, with 14 bases in between. Germline CDR1 is WSHSY and CDR2 is SAAADI. DNA for the CDR3: TGCGCCAGCAGTGCTTCGCGGGTCATTTACGAGCAGTACTTC. Protein product: CASSASRVIYEQYF.

The chain is built from TRBV19 and TRBJ1-1; 10 bases line up with TRBD1. V shed 7 bases and J 4 bases; nucleotides not matched to a gene: 18. The germline V gene has CDR1 LNHDA and CDR2 SQIVND (reference sequence). The CDR3 spans 18 residues. The CDR3 region is CASTWARTGGSWSTEAFF. The CDR3 DNA reads as TGTGCCAGTACCTGGGCCCGGACAGGGGGGAGTTGGAGCACTGAAGCTTTCTTT.

V is TRBV5-1 and J is TRBJ2-1, with TRBD1 as a possible D gene (6 bases). Per germline, CDR1 SGHRS and CDR2 YFSETQ. The germline V and J ends were trimmed by 1 base and 7 bases, with 9 bases remaining between them. This CDR3 is 13 amino acids long. The CDR3 DNA reads TGCGCCAGCAGCTTGAACAGGGCGAATGAGCAGTTCTTC. Translation: CASSLNRANEQFF. The whole variable domain, filled in from reference TRBV5-1 and TRBJ2-1, reads KAGVTQTPRYLIKTRGQQVTLSCSPISGHRSVSWYQQTPGQGLQFLFEYFSETQRNKGNFPGRFSGRQFSNSRSEMNVSTLELGDSALYLCASSLNRANEQFFGPGTRLTVL.

The chain combines TRBV4-3 with TRBJ2-3, with TRBD2 matching over 7 bases. Per the germline V gene, CDR1 is LGHNA and CDR2 is YSLEER. The V segment lost 4 bases and the J segment 4 bases; nucleotides outside the gene matches: 11. This CDR3 comprises 16 residues. The CDR3 nucleotides read TGCGCCAGCAGCCCATTTCAGGGACTAAGGGCAGATACGCAGTATTTT. Translation gives CASSPFQGLRADTQYF.

J is TRBJ2-2 and V is TRBV5-1; D is possibly TRBD2 (5 bases). The CDR3 loop spans 16 amino acids. CDR1 SGHRS and CDR2 YFSETQ come from the germline V gene. V dropped 0 bases and J dropped 3 bases, with 12 bases sitting between them. In nucleotides, the CDR3 is TGCGCCAGCAGCTTGGAAGGGAGCCCGGACACCGGGGAGCTGTTTTTT. It codes for CASSLEGSPDTGELFF.

The chain couples TRBV27 to TRBJ2-2, with 10 nucleotides matching TRBD2. CDR1 and CDR2 from the germline V gene are MNHEY and SMNVEV (reference sequence). The CDR3 is made up of 16 amino acids. The junction had 8 bases not matched to a gene; V was cut back by 3 bases and J by 7 bases. This CDR3 reads CASSFLAGGGDGELFF. For the CDR3, the DNA is TGTGCCAGCAGTTTCTTAGCGGGAGGCGGGGACGGGGAGCTGTTTTTT.

The rearrangement joins TRBV5-3 to TRBJ2-3; tentative D call: TRBD1 (6 bases). TRBV5-3 is an ORF; its function is uncertain. The germline V and J ends were trimmed by 0 bases and 4 bases, with 12 bases remaining between them. The CDR3 totals 15 residues. CDR3 sequence reads: CARSLAQGTPDTQYF. As DNA, the CDR3 is TGTGCCAGAAGCTTGGCCCAGGGGACCCCAGATACGCAGTATTTT.

The chain uses TRBV2 and TRBJ1-5; TRBD1 is a possible D gene (5 bases). V gave up 6 bases and J gave up 3 bases, with 12 bases separating them. The CDR3 contains 14 residues. Looked up from germline, CDR1 is SNHLY and CDR2 is FYNNEI. The DNA of the CDR3 is TGTGCCAGCAGCAAGGGACTCGTCAATCAGCCCCAGCATTTT. Encoded protein: CASSKGLVNQPQHF. The full variable domain, rest sourced from reference TRBV2 and TRBJ1-5, is EPEVTQTPSHQVTQMGQEVILRCVPISNHLYFYWYRQILGQKVEFLVSFYNNEISEKSEIFDDQFSVERPDGSNFTLKIRSTKLEDSAMYFCASSKGLVNQPQHFGDGTRLSIL.

The V call is TRBV20-1, the J call TRBJ2-7, with a tentative D call TRBD2 (5 bases). The V gene's germline CDR1 is DFQATT and CDR2 SNEGSKA (reference sequence). This CDR3 has 11 residues. Trimming shortened V by 3 bases and J by 5 bases, and 8 bases separated the two germline ends. This chain's CDR3 is CSASRRNEQYF. In DNA form, the CDR3 reads TGCAGTGCTAGTAGGAGGAACGAGCAGTACTTC.

The rearrangement links TRBV25-1 to TRBJ1-2, with D uncertain. The CDR3 sequence is 11 residues long. V shed 5 bases and J shed 5 bases, with 6 bases lying between them. From germline, CDR1 is MGHDK and CDR2 SYGVNS. CDR3 loop: CASSSGYGYTF. Here the CDR3 DNA reads TGTGCCAGCAGTTCGGGGTATGGCTACACCTTC.

The chain combines TRBV5-4 with TRBJ1-2; D is perhaps TRBD1 (5 bases). Trimming took 2 bases from V and 4 from J, leaving 9 bases between them. In germline, CDR1 is SGHNT, CDR2 YYREEE (reference sequence). This CDR3 region has 13 residues. This chain's CDR3 is CASSLGEGYGYTF. The CDR3 nucleotides read TGTGCCAGCAGCTTAGGGGAAGGCTATGGCTACACCTTC.

This chain joins TRBV29-1 and TRBJ2-5; D uncertain. There are 11 residues in the CDR3. V was clipped by 7 bases and J by 2 bases, with 8 bases between them. Germline V lookup: CDR1 SQVTM, CDR2 ANQGSEA. CDR3 amino acids: CSAPRQETQYF. DNA for the CDR3: TGCAGCGCCCCGCGGCAAGAGACCCAGTACTTC.

V and J are TRBV7-8 and TRBJ2-3; 8 bases are a match to TRBD1. The CDR3 runs to 16 residues. The V and J ends lost 2 bases and 0 bases, in that order; junction bases with no gene match: 4. The germline V gene encodes CDR1 SGHVS and CDR2 FQNEAQ. CDR3: CASSLLQGDSTDTQYF. For the CDR3, the DNA is TGTGCCAGCAGCTTACTACAGGGGGACAGCACAGATACGCAGTATTTT. The full variable domain, in which reference TRBV7-8 and TRBJ2-3 provide the parts outside the CDR3, is GAGVSQSPRYKVAKRGQDVALRCDPISGHVSLFWYQQALGQGPEFLTYFQNEAQLDKSGLPSDRFFAERPEGSVSTLKIQRTQQEDSAVYLCASSLLQGDSTDTQYFGPGTRLTVL.

The chain recombines TRBV10-3 with TRBJ2-7; no firm D call. This CDR3 has 12 residues. V lost 4 bases, J lost 3 bases, and 7 bases lay in between. Germline assignment: CDR1 ENHRY and CDR2 SYGVKD. The CDR3 is CAISALNYEQYF. The DNA of the CDR3 is TGTGCCATCAGTGCCCTAAACTACGAGCAGTACTTC.

This chain links TRBV5-1 with TRBJ1-2, with 10 nucleotides matching TRBD1. Germline V gene lookup returns CDR1 SGHRS and CDR2 YFSETQ. Trimming at V came to 4 bases and at J to 14 bases, leaving 11 bases not matched to a gene. The CDR3 covers 13 residues. In DNA, the CDR3 is TGCGCCAGCAGCGCGGGACAGGGGTCGGGGTCGACCTTC. Its protein is CASSAGQGSGSTF.

The V and J genes are TRBV2 and TRBJ1-1; no definite D call. The CDR3 has 13 amino acids. V lost 3 bases and J lost 3, with 8 bases in between. Germline values: CDR1 SNHLY, CDR2 FYNNEI. CDR3 residues: CASSDIQDTEAFF. CDR3 coding DNA: TGTGCCAGCAGTGACATCCAGGACACTGAAGCTTTCTTT.

The V call is TRBV4-1, the J call TRBJ2-7; D uncertain. The CDR3 is made up of 14 amino acids. Per germline, CDR1 MGHRA and CDR2 YSYEKL. V was shortened by 6 bases and J by 0 bases, with 12 bases between the two germline ends. CDR3: CASRQIPSSYEQYF. In DNA form, the CDR3 reads TGCGCCAGCAGACAGATCCCCAGCTCCTACGAGCAGTACTTC.

The rearrangement uses TRBV19 and TRBJ2-5; D gene unclear. Trimming took off 3 bases at V and 2 bases at J, with 13 bases between the two ends. Looked up from germline, CDR1 is LNHDA and CDR2 is SQIVND (reference sequence). This CDR3 has 15 amino acids. The CDR3 DNA follows: TGTGCCAGTAGTATTTCTCCGAGCCTTCAAGAGACCCAGTACTTC. This sequence encodes CASSISPSLQETQYF.

The chain has TRBV7-9 and TRBJ2-7; TRBD1 matches 12 bases. The germline CDR1 and CDR2 sequences are SEHNR and FQNEAQ (reference sequence). The V and J ends lost 5 bases and 5 bases, in that order; junction bases with no gene match: 10. This CDR3 spans 16 amino acids. The CDR3 DNA follows: TGTGCCAGCAGCCCTGCCGCGGGACAGGGGGCCCACGAGCAGTACTTC. Its translation is CASSPAAGQGAHEQYF.

The chain links TRBV5-8 to TRBJ2-5; TRBD2 matches at 13 bases. CDR3 length: 16 amino acids. CDR1 is SGHTS and CDR2 is YDEGEE in the germline V gene. V lost 3 bases and J lost 2; bases outside the gene matches: 4. CDR3 nucleotides: TGTGCCAGCAGCTCACGACTAGCGGGGGGACAAGAGACCCAGTACTTC. Residues: CASSSRLAGGQETQYF.

The rearrangement links TRBV30 to TRBJ1-2, with 8 bases matching TRBD1. The CDR3 has 16 residues. Trimming removed 4 bases from V and 0 bases from J; junction bases left unmatched: 10. In germline, CDR1 is GTSNPN, CDR2 SVGIG (reference sequence). The CDR3 DNA reads as TGTGCCTGGATTCCAGGACAGGGCTTAGCTAACTATGGCTACACCTTC. It specifies CAWIPGQGLANYGYTF. Complete variable domain (other parts from reference TRBV30 and TRBJ1-2): SQTIHQWPATLVQPVGSPLSLECTVEGTSNPNLYWYRQAAGRGLQLLFYSVGIGQISSEVPQNLSASRPQDRQFILSSKKLLLSDSGFYLCAWIPGQGLANYGYTFGSGTRLTVV.

The genes are TRBV6-1 and TRBJ2-6; a possible D gene is TRBD2 (5 bases). V was shortened by 7 bases and J by 0 bases, with 10 bases between the two germline ends. The CDR3 has 15 residues. Per germline, CDR1 MNHNS and CDR2 SASEGT. Here the CDR3 reads CASTAGSSGANVLTF. In DNA, the CDR3 is TGTGCCAGCACGGCTGGGAGCTCTGGGGCCAACGTCCTGACTTTC.

On this clone: At one end the junction does not follow the germline gene, possibly because of a read error. CDR3 sequence reads: CASSLDGGYNSHLHF. The CDR3 DNA reads TGTGCCAGCAGCTTAGACGGCGGTTATAATTCACACCTCCACTTT. The chain employs TRBV7-9 and TRBJ1-6; D unresolved. This CDR3 comprises 15 residues. Germline CDR1 is SEHNR and CDR2 is FQNEAQ (reference sequence).

This chain joins TRBV2 and TRBJ2-7; D gene uncertain. The CDR3 sequence is 14 residues long. V lost 1 base to trimming and J lost 0 bases, with 7 bases between them. Per germline, CDR1 SNHLY and CDR2 FYNNEI. DNA of the CDR3: TGTGCCAGCAGTGAAGACAGCAGCTCCTACGAGCAGTACTTC. It specifies CASSEDSSSYEQYF.

The V gene is TRBV6-1, the J gene TRBJ2-5; 10 bases line up with TRBD2. The DNA end favors TRBJ2-7, so the J call may be wrong. CDR1 and CDR2 from the germline V gene are MNHNS and SASEGT. This CDR3 has 15 amino acids. The CDR3, as DNA: TGTGCCAGCAGTGAGACCGGGACTAGCGCCTACGAGCAGTACTTC. This sequence encodes CASSETGTSAYEQYF.

V is TRBV7-2 and J is TRBJ2-1, with TRBD2 identical over 7 bases. The CDR3 totals 14 residues. The V and J ends lost 0 bases and 10 bases, in that order; junction bases with no gene match: 6. CDR1 SGHTA and CDR2 FQGNSA come from the germline V gene. The CDR3 DNA reads as TGTGCCAGCAGCTTAGCGGGAGGGACCACGGAGCAGTTCTTC. This gives the protein CASSLAGGTTEQFF.

The rearrangement links TRBV7-6 to TRBJ1-3; 9 bases map to TRBD1. This CDR3 is built from 14 residues. Germline V gene lookup returns CDR1 SGHVS and CDR2 FNYEAQ. J lost 8 bases, V lost 0 bases, and 2 bases had no gene match. CDR3 loop: CASSLAGQGYTIYF. In DNA form, the CDR3 reads TGTGCCAGCAGCTTAGCGGGACAGGGTTACACCATATATTTT.

The DNA for the CDR3 is TGTGCCAGCAGCCCCTCCGGGACAGGGGGCGATCAGCCCCAGCATTTT. This translates into CASSPSGTGGDQPQHF. The V and J genes are TRBV7-3 and TRBJ1-5, with 12 nucleotides matching TRBD1. The CDR3 spans 16 residues. Germline lookup yields CDR1 SGHTA and CDR2 FQGTGA. V was clipped by 5 bases and J by 5 bases; unmatched bases: 7.